This is a list of T cell receptor beta chains from one sample in a study of T cell changes during pregnancy in multiple sclerosis. Only in-frame clones appear in the TCRdb table, and some are missing; sequencing was by immunoSEQ multiplex PCR. The data show around 130,000 clones, 95% to 98% seen once. Sequencing used peripheral blood, obtained after pregnancy. Receptors originate from a female donor with multiple sclerosis, enrolled in a pregnancy study. The CDR3 runs from the conserved cysteine through the conserved F or W. A D gene is named only where the DNA matches it firmly. Clone size is not always given. Where it is, it says once, few, many or a class for expanded clones.

d_call	v_call	cdr3_length	clone_size	j_call	cdr3_nt	cdr3_aa
TRBD1	TRBV15	20	-	TRBJ1-3	TGTGCCACCAGCAGAGGCCCGGGGGGGGGACAGGGTCCCTCTGGAAACACCATATATTTT	CATSRGPGGGQGPSGNTIYF
-	TRBV6-5	15	-	TRBJ1-5	TGTGCCAGCAGTTACCTGCCAGGGGTAGGTCAGCCCCAGCATTTT	CASSYLPGVGQPQHF
-	TRBV6-5	15	once	TRBJ1-3	TGTGCCAGCAGTTACAGGGGGATCTCTGGAAACACCATATATTTT	CASSYRGISGNTIYF
-	TRBV6-6	12	-	TRBJ1-2	TGTGCCAGCAGGCCACAGAATTATGGCTACACCTTC	CASRPQNYGYTF
-	TRBV7-9	13	-	TRBJ2-7	TGTGCCAGCAGCTCCGGGACAACCTACGAGCAGTACTTC	CASSSGTTYEQYF
TRBD2	TRBV7-9	16	-	TRBJ2-1	TGTGCCAGCAGCTCCCTCCCAAGCGGGAAGTCAAATGAGCAGTTCTTC	CASSSLPSGKSNEQFF
TRBD2	TRBV6-1	16	-	TRBJ2-2	TGTGCCAGCATTGAAGCGGGAGGCGCGAACACCGGGGAGCTGTTTTTT	CASIEAGGANTGELFF
-	TRBV15	13	-	TRBJ2-5	TGTGCCACCAGCAGAGGGGCTCGAGAGACCCAGTACTTC	CATSRGARETQYF
TRBD1	TRBV4-3	15	-	TRBJ2-7	TGCGCCAGCAGCCAAGGGACAGGGGTTGCCTACGAGCAGTACTTC	CASSQGTGVAYEQYF
-	TRBV2	12	-	TRBJ2-7	TGTGCCAGCAGCGGGAGCTCCTACGAGCAGTACTTC	CASSGSSYEQYF
-	TRBV13	15	-	TRBJ2-7	TGTGCCAGCAGCTTAGAGGGGGGGCGGCTCTACGAGCAGTACTTC	CASSLEGGRLYEQYF
-	TRBV27	15	-	TRBJ2-1	TGTGCCAGCAGTGAAGGGGTCCTCGCCGGTAATGAGCAGTTCTTC	CASSEGVLAGNEQFF
TRBD2	TRBV13	15	few	TRBJ2-7	TGTGCCAGCAGCTTATGGGGGGGACTAGCTTACGAGCAGTACTTC	CASSLWGGLAYEQYF
-	TRBV7-2	14	few	TRBJ1-1	TGTGCCAGCAGCTTCGGGGACACCATATCTGAAGCTTTCTTT	CASSFGDTISEAFF
TRBD2	TRBV5-6	15	-	TRBJ2-5	TGTGCCAGCAGCTTGGGGACTAGCGGGAGAGAGACCCAGTACTTC	CASSLGTSGRETQYF
TRBD1	TRBV5-1	15	-	TRBJ1-2	TGCGCCAGCAGCCAGACAGGGGCATTCGGCTATGGCTACACCTTC	CASSQTGAFGYGYTF
TRBD2	TRBV15	15	-	TRBJ2-1	TGTGCCACCAGCAGAGCGGGACTAGCGGGAGTTGAGCAGTTCTTC	CATSRAGLAGVEQFF
TRBD2	TRBV4-1	13	once	TRBJ2-7	TGCGCCAGCAGCTCTAGCGGCGGTTACGAGCAGTACTTC	CASSSSGGYEQYF
-	TRBV6-6	11	-	TRBJ1-2	TGTGCCACCCAACCGGGTACCGGCTACACCTTC	CATQPGTGYTF
TRBD2	TRBV19	17	-	TRBJ2-2	TGTGCCAGTATCGGCCAGGCTAGCGGGAGGTACACCGGGGAGCTGTTTTTT	CASIGQASGRYTGELFF
TRBD2	TRBV5-1	18	-	TRBJ2-1	TGCGCCAGCAGCTTTGGGACTAGCGGGAGGGGGGGCTACAATGAGCAGTTCTTC	CASSFGTSGRGGYNEQFF
-	TRBV15	17	-	TRBJ2-3	TGTGCCACCAGCAGAGATAGGAGTAGCGGCTACACAGATACGCAGTATTTT	CATSRDRSSGYTDTQYF
TRBD2	TRBV19	16	-	TRBJ2-3	TGTGCCAGTACCCCGACTAGCGGGAGTAGGACAGATACGCAGTATTTT	CASTPTSGSRTDTQYF